This T cell receptor beta chain stems from a study of cytomegalovirus exposure and HLA in healthy donors. Germline V gene lookup returns CDR1 SQVTM and CDR2 ANQGSEA. With 4 bases removed from V and 0 bases from J, the gap between germline ends came to 10 bases. The CDR3 extends over 13 amino acids. It was with 60 Vbeta and 13 Jbeta primers that the PCR ran. TCRdb's table, derived via immunoSEQ multiplex PCR, lists solely in-frame clones and lacks some. The sample includes about 200,000 clones, 80% to 90% of them seen just once. The sequence came from a woman in her twenties or thirties in good health and CMV-seronegative. The rearrangement uses TRBV29-1 and TRBJ2-7; D perhaps matches TRBD1 (6 bases). The sequenced sample consisted of PBMCs. In nucleotides, the CDR3 is TGCAGCGTTGGATGGACAGCCTCCTACGAGCAGTACTTC. It codes for CSVGWTASYEQYF.